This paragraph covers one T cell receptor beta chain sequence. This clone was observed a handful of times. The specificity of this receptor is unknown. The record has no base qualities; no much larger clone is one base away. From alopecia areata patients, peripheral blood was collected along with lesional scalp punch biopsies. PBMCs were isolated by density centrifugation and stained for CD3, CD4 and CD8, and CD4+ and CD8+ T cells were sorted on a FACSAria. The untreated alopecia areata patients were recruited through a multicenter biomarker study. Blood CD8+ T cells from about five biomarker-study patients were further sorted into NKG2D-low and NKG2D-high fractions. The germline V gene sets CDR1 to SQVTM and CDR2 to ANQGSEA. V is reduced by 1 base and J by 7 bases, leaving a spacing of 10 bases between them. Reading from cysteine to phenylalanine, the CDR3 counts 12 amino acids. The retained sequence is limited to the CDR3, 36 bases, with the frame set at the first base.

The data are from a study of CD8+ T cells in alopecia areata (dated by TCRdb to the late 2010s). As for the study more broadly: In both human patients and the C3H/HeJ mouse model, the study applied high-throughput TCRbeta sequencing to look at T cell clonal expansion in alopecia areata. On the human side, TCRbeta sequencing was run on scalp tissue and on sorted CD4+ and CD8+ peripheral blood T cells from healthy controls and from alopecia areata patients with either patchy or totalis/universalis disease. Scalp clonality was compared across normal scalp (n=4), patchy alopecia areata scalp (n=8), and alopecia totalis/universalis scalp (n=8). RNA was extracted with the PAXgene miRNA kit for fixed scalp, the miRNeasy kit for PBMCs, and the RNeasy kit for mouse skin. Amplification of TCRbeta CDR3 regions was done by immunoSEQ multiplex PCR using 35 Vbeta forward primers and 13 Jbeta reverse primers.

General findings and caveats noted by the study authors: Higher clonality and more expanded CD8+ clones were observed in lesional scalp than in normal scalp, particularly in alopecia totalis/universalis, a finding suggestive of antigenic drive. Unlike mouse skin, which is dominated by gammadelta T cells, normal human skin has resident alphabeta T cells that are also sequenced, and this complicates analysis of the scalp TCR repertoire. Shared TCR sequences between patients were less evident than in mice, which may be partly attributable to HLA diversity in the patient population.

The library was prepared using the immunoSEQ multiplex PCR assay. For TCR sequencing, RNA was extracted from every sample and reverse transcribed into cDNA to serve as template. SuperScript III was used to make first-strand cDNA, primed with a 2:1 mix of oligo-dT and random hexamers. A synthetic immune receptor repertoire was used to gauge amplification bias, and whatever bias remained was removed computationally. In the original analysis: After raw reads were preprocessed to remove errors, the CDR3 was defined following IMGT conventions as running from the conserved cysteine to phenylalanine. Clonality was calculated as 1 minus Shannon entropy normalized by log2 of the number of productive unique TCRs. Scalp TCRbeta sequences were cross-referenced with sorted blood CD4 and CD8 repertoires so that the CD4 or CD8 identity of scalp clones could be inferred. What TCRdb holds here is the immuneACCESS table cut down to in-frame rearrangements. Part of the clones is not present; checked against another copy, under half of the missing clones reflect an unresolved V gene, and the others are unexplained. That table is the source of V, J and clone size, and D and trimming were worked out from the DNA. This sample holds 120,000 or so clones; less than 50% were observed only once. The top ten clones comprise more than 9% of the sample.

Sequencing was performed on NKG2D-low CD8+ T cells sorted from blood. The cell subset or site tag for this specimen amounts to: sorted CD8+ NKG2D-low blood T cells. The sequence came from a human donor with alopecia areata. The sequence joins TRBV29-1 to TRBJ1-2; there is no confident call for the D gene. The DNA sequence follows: TGCAGCGTTGAAGGGGAGGCGAGTGGCTACACCTTC. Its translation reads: CSVEGEASGYTF.